This T cell receptor beta chain appears in the sequencing data of a study of cytomegalovirus exposure and HLA in healthy donors. Whole-study findings and limits: The CMV antigen specificity of a few CMV-associated chains was confirmed through in vitro analysis.

Concerning this clone: Its target is not known.

The PCR was carried out with 60 Vbeta primers and 13 Jbeta primers. Clones were sequenced by immunoSEQ multiplex PCR, and TCRdb holds only the in-frame ones, with some missing. The table lists fewer than 250,000 clones, over 80% of them singletons, with approximately 10% in the top ten. With 6 bases clipped from V and 1 base from J, the junction kept 5 bases outside the gene matches. CDR1 is MNHNS and CDR2 is SASEGT in the germline V gene. The CDR3 loop spans 15 amino acids. Material: PBMCs. The chain has TRBV6-1 and TRBJ2-1; 8 positions agree with TRBD2. This clonotype was obtained from a woman in her forties or fifties in good health and CMV-seropositive. The CDR3 loop is CASRESGGSYNEQFF. CDR3 sequence (DNA): TGTGCCAGCAGGGAAAGCGGGGGATCCTACAATGAGCAGTTCTTC.